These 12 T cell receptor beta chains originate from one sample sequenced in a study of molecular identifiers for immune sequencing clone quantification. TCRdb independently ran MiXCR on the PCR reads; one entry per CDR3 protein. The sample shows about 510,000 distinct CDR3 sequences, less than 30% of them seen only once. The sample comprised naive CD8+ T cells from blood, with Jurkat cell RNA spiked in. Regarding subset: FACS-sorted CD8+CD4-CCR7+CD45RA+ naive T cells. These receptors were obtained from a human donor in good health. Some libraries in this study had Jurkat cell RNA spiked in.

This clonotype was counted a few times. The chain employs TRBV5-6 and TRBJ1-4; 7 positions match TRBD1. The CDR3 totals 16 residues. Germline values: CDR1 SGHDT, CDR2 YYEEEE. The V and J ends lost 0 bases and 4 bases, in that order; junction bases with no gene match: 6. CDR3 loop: CASSLAETGVNEKLFF. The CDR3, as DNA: TGTGCCAGCAGCTTGGCCGAAACAGGGGTTAATGAAAAACTGTTTTTT.

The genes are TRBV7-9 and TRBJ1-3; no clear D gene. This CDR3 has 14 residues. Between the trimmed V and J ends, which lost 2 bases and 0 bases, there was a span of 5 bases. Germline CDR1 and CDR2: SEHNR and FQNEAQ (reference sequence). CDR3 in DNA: TGTGCCAGCAGCTTAATGAACTCTGGAAACACCATATATTTT. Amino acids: CASSLMNSGNTIYF.

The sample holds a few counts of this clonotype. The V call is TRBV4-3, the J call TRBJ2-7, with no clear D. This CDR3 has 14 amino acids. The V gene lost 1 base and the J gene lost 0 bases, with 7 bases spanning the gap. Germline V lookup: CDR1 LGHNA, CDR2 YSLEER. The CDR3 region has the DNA TGCGCCAGCAGCCAAGCACGGAACTCCTACGAGCAGTACTTC. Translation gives CASSQARNSYEQYF.

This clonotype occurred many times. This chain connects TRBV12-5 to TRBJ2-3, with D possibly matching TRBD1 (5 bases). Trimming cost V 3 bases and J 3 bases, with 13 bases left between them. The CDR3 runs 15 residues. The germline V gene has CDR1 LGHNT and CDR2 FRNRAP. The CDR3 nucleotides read TGTGCTAGTGGTTTTGGGCAGGGAAGAACAGATACGCAGTATTTT. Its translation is CASGFGQGRTDTQYF.

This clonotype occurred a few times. CDR3 sequence: CASSGLAGGLTRLSVTDTQYF. The CDR3 nucleotides read TGTGCCAGCAGTGGACTAGCGGGGGGCCTCACAAGGTTATCGGTCACAGATACGCAGTATTTT. This rearrangement joins TRBV12-3 or TRBV12-4 to TRBJ2-3; 14 nucleotides match TRBD2. Losses at the gene ends were 5 bases for V and 2 bases for J; bases not matched to a gene: 18. This CDR3 is built from 21 residues.

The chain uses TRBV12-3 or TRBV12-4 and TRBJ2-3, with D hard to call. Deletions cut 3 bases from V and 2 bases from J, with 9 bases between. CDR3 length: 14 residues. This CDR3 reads CASSFPITTDTQYF. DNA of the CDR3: TGTGCCAGCAGTTTTCCCATTACCACAGATACGCAGTATTTT.

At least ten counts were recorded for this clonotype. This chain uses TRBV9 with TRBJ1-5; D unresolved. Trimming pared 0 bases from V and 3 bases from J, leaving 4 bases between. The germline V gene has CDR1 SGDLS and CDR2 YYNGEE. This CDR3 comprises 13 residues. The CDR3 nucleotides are TGTGCCAGCAGCGTAGGGCACAATCAGCCCCAGCATTTT. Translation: CASSVGHNQPQHF.

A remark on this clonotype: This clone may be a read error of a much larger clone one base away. In nucleotides, the CDR3 is TGTGCCAGCGGCGTGATTTGGGCAACAGATACGCAGTATTTT. Protein: CASGVIWATDTQYF. The V and J genes are TRBV13 and TRBJ2-3; D remains ambiguous. V lost 8 bases to trimming and J lost 3 bases, with 15 bases between them. Germline assignment: CDR1 PRHDT and CDR2 FYEKMQ (reference sequence). The CDR3 extends over 14 amino acids.

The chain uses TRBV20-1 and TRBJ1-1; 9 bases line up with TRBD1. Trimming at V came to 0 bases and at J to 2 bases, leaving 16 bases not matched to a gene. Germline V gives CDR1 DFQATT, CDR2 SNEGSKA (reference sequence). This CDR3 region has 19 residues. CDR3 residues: CSARDLTQGAPFGNTEAFF. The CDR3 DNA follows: TGCAGTGCTAGAGATCTGACACAGGGGGCGCCGTTTGGTAACACTGAAGCTTTCTTT.

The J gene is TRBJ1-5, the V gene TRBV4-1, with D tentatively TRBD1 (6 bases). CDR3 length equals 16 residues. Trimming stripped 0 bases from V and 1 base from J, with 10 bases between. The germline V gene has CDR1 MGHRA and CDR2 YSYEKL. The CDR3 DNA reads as TGCGCCAGCAGCCAAGACTCAGGGGCGAGCAATCAGCCCCAGCATTTT. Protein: CASSQDSGASNQPQHF.

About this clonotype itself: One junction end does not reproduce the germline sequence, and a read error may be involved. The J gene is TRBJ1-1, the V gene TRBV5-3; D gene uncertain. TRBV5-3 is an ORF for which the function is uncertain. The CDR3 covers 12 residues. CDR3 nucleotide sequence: TGTGCCAGCAGCTCGCTGAGCACTGAAGCTTTCTTT. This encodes CASSSLSTEAFF.

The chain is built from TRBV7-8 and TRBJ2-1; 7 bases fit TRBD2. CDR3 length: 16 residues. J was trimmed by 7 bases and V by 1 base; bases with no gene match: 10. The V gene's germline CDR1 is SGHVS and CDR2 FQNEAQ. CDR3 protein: CASSLVLLAWANEQFF. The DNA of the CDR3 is TGTGCCAGCAGCTTAGTGTTACTAGCGTGGGCTAATGAGCAGTTCTTC.